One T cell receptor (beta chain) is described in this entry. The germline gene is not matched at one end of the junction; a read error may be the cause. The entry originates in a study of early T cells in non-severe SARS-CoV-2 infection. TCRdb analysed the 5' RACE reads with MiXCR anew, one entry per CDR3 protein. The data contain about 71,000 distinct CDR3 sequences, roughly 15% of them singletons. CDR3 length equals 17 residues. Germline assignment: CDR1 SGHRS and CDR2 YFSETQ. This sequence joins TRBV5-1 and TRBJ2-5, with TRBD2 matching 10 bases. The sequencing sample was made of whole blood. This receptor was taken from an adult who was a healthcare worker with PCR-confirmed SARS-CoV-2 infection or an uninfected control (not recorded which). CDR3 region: CVSSFLAGDLYQETQYF. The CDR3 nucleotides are TGCGTCAGCAGCTTTCTAGCGGGGGACCTTTACCAAGAGACCCAGTACTTC.